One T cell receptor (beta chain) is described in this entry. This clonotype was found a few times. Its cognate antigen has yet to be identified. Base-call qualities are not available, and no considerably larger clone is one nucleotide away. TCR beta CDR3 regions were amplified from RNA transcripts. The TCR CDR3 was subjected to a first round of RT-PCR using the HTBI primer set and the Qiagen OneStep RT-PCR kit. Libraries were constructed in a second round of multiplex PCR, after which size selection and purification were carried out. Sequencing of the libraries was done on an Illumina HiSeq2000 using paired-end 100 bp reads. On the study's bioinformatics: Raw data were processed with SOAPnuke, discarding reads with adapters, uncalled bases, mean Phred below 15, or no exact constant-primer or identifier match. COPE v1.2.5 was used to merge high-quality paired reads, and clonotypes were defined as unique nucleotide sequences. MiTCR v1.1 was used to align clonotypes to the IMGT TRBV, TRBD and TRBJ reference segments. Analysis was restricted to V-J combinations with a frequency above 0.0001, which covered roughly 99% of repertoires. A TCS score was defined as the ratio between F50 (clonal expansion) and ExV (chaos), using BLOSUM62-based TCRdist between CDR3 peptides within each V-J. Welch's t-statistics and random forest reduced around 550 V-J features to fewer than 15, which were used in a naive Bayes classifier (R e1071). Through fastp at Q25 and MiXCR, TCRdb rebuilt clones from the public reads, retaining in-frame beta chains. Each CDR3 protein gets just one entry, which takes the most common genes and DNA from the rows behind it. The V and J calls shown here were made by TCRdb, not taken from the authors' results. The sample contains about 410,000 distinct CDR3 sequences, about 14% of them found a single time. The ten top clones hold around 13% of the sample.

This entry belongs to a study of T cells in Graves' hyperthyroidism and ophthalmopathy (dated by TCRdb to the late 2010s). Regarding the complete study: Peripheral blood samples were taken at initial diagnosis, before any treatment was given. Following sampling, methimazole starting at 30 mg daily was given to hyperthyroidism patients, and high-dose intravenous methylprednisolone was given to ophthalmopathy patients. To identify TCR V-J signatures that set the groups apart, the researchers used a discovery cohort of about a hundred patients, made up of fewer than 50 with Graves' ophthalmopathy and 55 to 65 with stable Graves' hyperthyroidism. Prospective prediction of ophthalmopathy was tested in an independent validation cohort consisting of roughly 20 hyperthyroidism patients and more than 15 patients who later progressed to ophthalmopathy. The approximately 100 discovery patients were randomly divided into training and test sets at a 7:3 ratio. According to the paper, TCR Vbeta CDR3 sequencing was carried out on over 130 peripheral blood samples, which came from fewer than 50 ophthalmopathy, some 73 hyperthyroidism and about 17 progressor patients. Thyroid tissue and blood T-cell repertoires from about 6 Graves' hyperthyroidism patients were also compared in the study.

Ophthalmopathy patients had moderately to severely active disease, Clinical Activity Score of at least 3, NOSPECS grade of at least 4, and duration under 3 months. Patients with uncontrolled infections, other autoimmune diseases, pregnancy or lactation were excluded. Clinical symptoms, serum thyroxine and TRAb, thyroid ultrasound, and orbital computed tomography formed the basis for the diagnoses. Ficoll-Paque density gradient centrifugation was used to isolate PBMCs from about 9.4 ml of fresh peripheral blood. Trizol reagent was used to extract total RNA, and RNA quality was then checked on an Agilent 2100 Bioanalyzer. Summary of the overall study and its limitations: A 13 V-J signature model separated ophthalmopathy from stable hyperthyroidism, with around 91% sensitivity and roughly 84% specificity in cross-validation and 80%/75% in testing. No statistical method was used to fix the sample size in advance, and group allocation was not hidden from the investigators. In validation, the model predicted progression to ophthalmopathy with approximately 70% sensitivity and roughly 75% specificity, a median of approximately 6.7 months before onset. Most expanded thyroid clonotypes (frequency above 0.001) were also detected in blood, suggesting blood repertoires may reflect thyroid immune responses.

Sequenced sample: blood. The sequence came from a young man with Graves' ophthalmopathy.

CDR3 loop: CASSFGQFFEQFF. The nucleotide sequence reads as follows: TGTGCCAGTAGTTTTGGGCAGTTTTTTGAGCAGTTCTTC. This chain joins TRBV19 to TRBJ2-1, with the D gene call left open. Measured from the cysteine to the phenylalanine, the CDR3 is 13 residues long. Only the CDR3 portion is preserved as DNA: 39 bases, with reading frame beginning at the first base. The germline V gene (reference sequence) supplies CDR1 LNHDA and CDR2 SQIVND. The V and J ends are trimmed by 5 bases and 9 bases, leaving 14 bases between them. The CDR3, completed at both ends by the reference TRBV19 and TRBJ2-1 genes, gives the full variable domain DGGITQSPKYLFRKEGQNVTLSCEQNLNHDAMYWYRQDPGQGLRLIYYSQIVNDFQKGDIAEGYSVSREKKESFPLTVTSAQKNPTAFYLCASSFGQFFEQFFGPGTRLTVL.